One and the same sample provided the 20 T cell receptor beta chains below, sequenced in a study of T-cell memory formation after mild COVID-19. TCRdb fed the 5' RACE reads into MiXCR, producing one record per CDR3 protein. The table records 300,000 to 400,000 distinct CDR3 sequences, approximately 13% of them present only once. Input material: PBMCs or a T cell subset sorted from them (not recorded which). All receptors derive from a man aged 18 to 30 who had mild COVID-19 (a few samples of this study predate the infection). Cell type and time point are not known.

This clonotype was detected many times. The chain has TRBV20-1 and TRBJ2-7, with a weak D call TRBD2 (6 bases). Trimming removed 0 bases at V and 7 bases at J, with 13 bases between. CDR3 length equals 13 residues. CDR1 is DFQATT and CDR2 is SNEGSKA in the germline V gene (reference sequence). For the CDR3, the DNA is TGCAGTGCTAGAGATGTGGAGGGAATGGAGCAGTACGTC. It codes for CSARDVEGMEQYV.

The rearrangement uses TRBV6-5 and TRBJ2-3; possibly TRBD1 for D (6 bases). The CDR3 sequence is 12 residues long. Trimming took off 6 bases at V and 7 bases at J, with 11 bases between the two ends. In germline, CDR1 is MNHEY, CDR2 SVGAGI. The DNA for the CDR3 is TGTGCCAGCAGGGACAGTCAGAATACGCAGTATTTT. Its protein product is CASRDSQNTQYF.

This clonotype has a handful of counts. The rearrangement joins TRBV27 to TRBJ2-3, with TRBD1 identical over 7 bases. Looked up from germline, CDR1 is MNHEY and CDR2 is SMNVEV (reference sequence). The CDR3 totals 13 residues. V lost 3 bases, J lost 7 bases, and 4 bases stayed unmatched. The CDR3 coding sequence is TGTGCCAGCAGTTTCATGACAGGGAATACGCAGTATTTT. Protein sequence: CASSFMTGNTQYF.

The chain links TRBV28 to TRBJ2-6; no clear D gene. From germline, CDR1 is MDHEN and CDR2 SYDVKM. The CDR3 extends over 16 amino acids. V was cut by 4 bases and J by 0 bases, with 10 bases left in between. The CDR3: CASSSPPASGANVLTF. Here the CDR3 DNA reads TGTGCCAGCAGTTCCCCTCCCGCCTCTGGGGCCAACGTCCTGACTTTC.

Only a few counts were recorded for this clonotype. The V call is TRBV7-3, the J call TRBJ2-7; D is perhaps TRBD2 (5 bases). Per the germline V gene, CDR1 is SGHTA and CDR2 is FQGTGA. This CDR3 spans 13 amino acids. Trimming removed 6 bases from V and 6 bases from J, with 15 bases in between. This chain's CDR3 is CASSERRESEQYF. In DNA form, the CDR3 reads TGTGCCAGCAGTGAGCGGCGCGAGAGCGAGCAGTACTTC.

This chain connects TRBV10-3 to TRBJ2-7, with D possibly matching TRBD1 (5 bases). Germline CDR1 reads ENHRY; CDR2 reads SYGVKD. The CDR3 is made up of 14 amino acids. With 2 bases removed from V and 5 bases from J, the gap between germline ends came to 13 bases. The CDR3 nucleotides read TGTGCCATCAGTGAGAAACAGGTGGTAGACGAGCAGTACTTC. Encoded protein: CAISEKQVVDEQYF.

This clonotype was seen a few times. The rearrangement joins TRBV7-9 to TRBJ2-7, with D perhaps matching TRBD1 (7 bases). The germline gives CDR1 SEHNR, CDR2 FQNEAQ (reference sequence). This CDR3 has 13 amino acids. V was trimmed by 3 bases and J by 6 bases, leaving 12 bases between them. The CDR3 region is CASSFQGGSEQYV. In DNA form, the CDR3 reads TGTGCCAGCAGCTTTCAGGGGGGTAGCGAGCAGTACGTC.

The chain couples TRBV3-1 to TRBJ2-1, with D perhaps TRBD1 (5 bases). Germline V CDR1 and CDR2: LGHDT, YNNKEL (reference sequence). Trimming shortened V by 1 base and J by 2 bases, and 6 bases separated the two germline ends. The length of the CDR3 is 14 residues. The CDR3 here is CASSQATAYNEQFF. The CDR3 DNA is TGTGCCAGCAGCCAAGCGACAGCCTACAATGAGCAGTTCTTC.

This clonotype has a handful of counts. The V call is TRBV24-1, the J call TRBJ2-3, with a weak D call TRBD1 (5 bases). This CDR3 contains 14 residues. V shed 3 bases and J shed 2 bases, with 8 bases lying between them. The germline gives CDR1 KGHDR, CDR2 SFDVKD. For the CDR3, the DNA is TGTGCCACCAGTGATAGACAGACCACAGATACGCAGTATTTT. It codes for CATSDRQTTDTQYF.

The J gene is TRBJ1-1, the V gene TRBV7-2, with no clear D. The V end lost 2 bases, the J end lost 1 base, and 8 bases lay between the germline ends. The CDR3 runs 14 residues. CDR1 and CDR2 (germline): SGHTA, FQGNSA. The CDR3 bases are TGTGCCAGCAGCTTATATGGGCGGAACACTGAAGCTTTCTTT. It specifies CASSLYGRNTEAFF.

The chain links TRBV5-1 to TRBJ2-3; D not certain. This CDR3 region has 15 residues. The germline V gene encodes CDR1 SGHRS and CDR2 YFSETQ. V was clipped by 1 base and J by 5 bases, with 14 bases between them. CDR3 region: CASSLKSGDGDTQYF. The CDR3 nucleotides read TGCGCCAGCAGCTTGAAGTCAGGAGATGGAGATACGCAGTATTTT. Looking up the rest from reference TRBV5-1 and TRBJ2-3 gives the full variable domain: KAGVTQTPRYLIKTRGQQVTLSCSPISGHRSVSWYQQTPGQGLQFLFEYFSETQRNKGNFPGRFSGRQFSNSRSEMNVSTLELGDSALYLCASSLKSGDGDTQYFGPGTRLTVL.

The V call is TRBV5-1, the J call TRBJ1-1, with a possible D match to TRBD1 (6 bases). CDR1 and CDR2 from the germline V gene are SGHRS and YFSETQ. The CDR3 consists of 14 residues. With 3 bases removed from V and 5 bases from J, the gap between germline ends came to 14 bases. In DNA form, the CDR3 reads TGCGCCAGCAGCTCCAGGGGCCAGGGGACTGAAGCTTTCTTT. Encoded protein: CASSSRGQGTEAFF.

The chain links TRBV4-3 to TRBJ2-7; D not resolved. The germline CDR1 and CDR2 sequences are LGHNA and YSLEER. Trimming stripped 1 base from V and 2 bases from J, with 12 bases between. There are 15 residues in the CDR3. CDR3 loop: CASSQVDGRTYEQYV. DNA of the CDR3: TGCGCCAGCAGCCAAGTGGATGGCAGAACCTACGAGCAGTACGTC.

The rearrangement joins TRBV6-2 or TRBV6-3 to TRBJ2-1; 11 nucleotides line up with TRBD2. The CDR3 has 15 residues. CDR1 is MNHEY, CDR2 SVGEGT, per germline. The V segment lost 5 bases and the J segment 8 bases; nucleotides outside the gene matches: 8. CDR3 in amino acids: CASSDKIAGGDEQFF. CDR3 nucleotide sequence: TGTGCCAGCAGTGACAAAATAGCGGGGGGGGATGAGCAGTTCTTC.

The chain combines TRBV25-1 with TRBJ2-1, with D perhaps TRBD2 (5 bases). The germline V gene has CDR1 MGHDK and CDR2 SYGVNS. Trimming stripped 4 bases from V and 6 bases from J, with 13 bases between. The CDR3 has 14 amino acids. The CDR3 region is CASSAPGLSNEQFF. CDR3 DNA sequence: TGTGCCAGCAGTGCCCCCGGACTTTCCAATGAGCAGTTCTTC.

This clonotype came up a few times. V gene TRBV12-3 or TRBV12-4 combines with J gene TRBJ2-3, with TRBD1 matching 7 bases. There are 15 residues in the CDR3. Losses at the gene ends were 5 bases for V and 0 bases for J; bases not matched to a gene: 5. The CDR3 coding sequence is TGTGCCAGCAGTCGAGACAGGGTTAGCACAGATACGCAGTATTTT. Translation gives CASSRDRVSTDTQYF.

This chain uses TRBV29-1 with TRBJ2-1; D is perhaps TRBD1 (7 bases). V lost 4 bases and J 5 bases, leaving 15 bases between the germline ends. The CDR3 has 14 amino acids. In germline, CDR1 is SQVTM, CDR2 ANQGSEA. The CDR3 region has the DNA TGCAGCGTTGGATGGAGGGGGCTTGACAATGAGCAGTTCTTC. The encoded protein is CSVGWRGLDNEQFF.

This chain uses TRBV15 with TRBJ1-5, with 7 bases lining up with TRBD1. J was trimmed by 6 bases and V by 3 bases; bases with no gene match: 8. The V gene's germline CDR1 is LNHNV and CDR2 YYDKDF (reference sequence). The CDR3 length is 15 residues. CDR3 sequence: CATSSFGTVGQPQHF. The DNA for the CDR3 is TGTGCCACCAGCAGCTTCGGGACAGTTGGTCAGCCCCAGCATTTT.

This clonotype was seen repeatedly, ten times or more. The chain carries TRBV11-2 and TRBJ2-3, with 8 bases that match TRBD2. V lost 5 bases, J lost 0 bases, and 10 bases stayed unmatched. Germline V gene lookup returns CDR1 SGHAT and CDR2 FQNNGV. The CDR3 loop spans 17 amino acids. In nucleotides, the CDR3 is TGTGCCAGCAGCCCTTTTCCGGGGGGGTCTAGCACAGATACGCAGTATTTT. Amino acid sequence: CASSPFPGGSSTDTQYF.

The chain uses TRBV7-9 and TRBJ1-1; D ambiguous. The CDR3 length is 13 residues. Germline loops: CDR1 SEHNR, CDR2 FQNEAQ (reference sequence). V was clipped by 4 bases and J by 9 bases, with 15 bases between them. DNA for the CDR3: TGTGCCAGCAGCTCCGAACCGGGTAATAAAGCTTTCTTT. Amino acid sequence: CASSSEPGNKAFF.